The 12 T cell receptor beta chains listed next were all sequenced from one sample in a study of patients and donors after allogeneic stem cell transplantation (dated by TCRdb to 2018 to 2021). Libraries were built with RT-PCR. TCRdb shows the sequencer as NextSeq 550. TCRdb reanalyzed the raw reads on its own, using fastp at Q25 for trimming and MiXCR for clone calling, and kept in-frame beta chains. Records with the same CDR3 protein are collapsed into one entry carrying the most frequent genes and DNA. The sample table contains 150,000 to 250,000 distinct CDR3 sequences; only one count was recorded for around two fifths of them. 30% to 35% of the sample is in the top ten clones. The sequencing input was blood, either unsorted or a sorted T cell fraction (not recorded which). The receptors derive from a human donor who was either an allogeneic HSCT recipient or a stem cell or donor lymphocyte infusion donor (not recorded which). It is not recorded whose cells these are; they may come from a transplant donor.

V gene TRBV25-1 combines with J gene TRBJ2-1, with TRBD2 matching over 12 bases. The germline V gene encodes CDR1 MGHDK and CDR2 SYGVNS. This CDR3 is built from 18 residues. V lost 9 bases to trimming and J lost 1 base; unmatched junction nucleotides: 13. The CDR3 loop is CASKTSGSSHSSYNEQFF. The CDR3 DNA is TGTGCCAGTAAGACTAGCGGGAGTAGTCATTCGTCCTACAATGAGCAGTTCTTC.

CDR3 DNA: TGTGCCAGCAGTTCATACCCACAGGGGAGGTTGGATTCACCCCTCCACTTT. This gives the protein CASSSYPQGRLDSPLHF. J is TRBJ1-6 and V is TRBV28, with 7 bases lining up with TRBD1. CDR3 length: 17 amino acids. Germline CDR1 reads MDHEN; CDR2 reads SYDVKM. Trimming took 4 bases from V and 8 from J; bases not matched to a gene: 14.

This chain joins TRBV15 and TRBJ2-7; D gene unclear. Germline CDR1 is LNHNV and CDR2 is YYDKDF (reference sequence). V was cut by 2 bases and J by 7 bases, with 9 bases left in between. This CDR3 comprises 12 residues. The CDR3 loop reads CATSRPSGEQYF. The CDR3 coding sequence is TGTGCCACCAGCAGACCTTCCGGGGAGCAGTACTTC. Complete variable domain (other parts from reference TRBV15 and TRBJ2-7): DAMVIQNPRYQVTQFGKPVTLSCSQTLNHNVMYWYQQKSSQAPKLLFHYYDKDFNNEADTPDNFQSRRPNTSFCFLDIRSPGLGDTAMYLCATSRPSGEQYFGPGTRLTVT.

The V and J genes are TRBV7-8 and TRBJ1-2, with D uncertain. Trimming left V 5 bases short and J 7 bases short, with 11 bases between. This CDR3 contains 12 residues. Germline V gives CDR1 SGHVS, CDR2 FQNEAQ. CDR3 sequence: CASSPRESGYTF. CDR3 coding DNA: TGTGCCAGCAGCCCCCGGGAGTCTGGCTACACCTTC.

Here the CDR3 DNA reads TGTGCCACCAGGGGGACAGGGGCGAACTATGGCTACACCTTC. It specifies CATRGTGANYGYTF. This rearrangement joins TRBV24-1 to TRBJ1-2, with TRBD1 matching 10 bases. The CDR3 is 14 residues long. Looked up from germline, CDR1 is KGHDR and CDR2 is SFDVKD. V lost 7 bases and J lost 2; bases outside the gene matches: 3.

The chain recombines TRBV6-2 or TRBV6-3 with TRBJ1-5; unclear D gene. Per germline, CDR1 MNHEY and CDR2 SVGEGT. V was shortened by 2 bases and J by 4 bases, with 12 bases between the two germline ends. This CDR3 is 15 amino acids long. The CDR3 bases are TGTGCCAGCAGTTACGGGCCGTATGGGAATCAGCCCCAGCATTTT. Its protein is CASSYGPYGNQPQHF.

The chain is built from TRBV12-3 or TRBV12-4 and TRBJ2-1; possible D gene TRBD2, 6 bases. Trimming cost V 2 bases and J 5 bases, with 16 bases left between them. The CDR3 length is 16 residues. The CDR3 sequence: CASSLRSAGRNNEQFF. The CDR3 region has the DNA TGTGCCAGCAGTTTACGTTCTGCAGGGAGGAACAATGAGCAGTTCTTC.

Many counts were recorded for this clonotype. The rearrangement uses TRBV10-3 and TRBJ1-3; D uncertain. Trimming removed 5 bases at V and 4 bases at J, with 3 bases between. The V gene's germline CDR1 is ENHRY and CDR2 SYGVKD. The CDR3 consists of 11 residues. For the CDR3, the DNA is TGTGCCATCAGTAAAGGAAACACCATATATTTT. Protein sequence: CAISKGNTIYF.

The genes are TRBV3-1 and TRBJ1-1; D is unresolved. V was pared by 2 bases and J by 0 bases, with 4 bases between. The CDR3 length is 13 residues. Germline V gene lookup returns CDR1 LGHDT and CDR2 YNNKEL (reference sequence). The CDR3 loop reads CASSQIMNTEAFF. For the CDR3, the DNA is TGTGCCAGCAGCCAAATAATGAACACTGAAGCTTTCTTT. Full variable domain (remainder filled in from reference TRBV3-1 and TRBJ1-1): DTAVSQTPKYLVTQMGNDKSIKCEQNLGHDTMYWYKQDSKKFLKIMFSYNNKELIINETVPNRFSPKSPDKAHLNLHINSLELGDSAVYFCASSQIMNTEAFFGQGTRLTVV.

This clonotype was found a few times. The chain carries TRBV30 and TRBJ1-2; D uncertain. CDR3 size: 14 residues. V was clipped by 1 base and J by 4 bases, with 13 bases between them. Germline V gene sequence: CDR1 GTSNPN, CDR2 SVGIG (reference sequence). The CDR3 reads CAWSATSHFYGYTF. The CDR3 nucleotides are TGTGCCTGGAGTGCTACGTCTCATTTCTATGGCTACACCTTC.

This clonotype was seen a handful of times. V usage is TRBV5-1 and J usage is TRBJ1-1; perhaps TRBD1 as D (6 bases). Germline V gene data show CDR1 as SGHRS and CDR2 as YFSETQ. CDR3 length equals 13 residues. Between the trimmed V and J ends, which lost 2 bases and 3 bases, there was a span of 8 bases. The CDR3 nucleotides read TGCGCCAGCAGCTTCTCAGGGGACACTGAAGCTTTCTTT. Its translation is CASSFSGDTEAFF. The whole variable domain, remainder taken from reference TRBV5-1 and TRBJ1-1, is KAGVTQTPRYLIKTRGQQVTLSCSPISGHRSVSWYQQTPGQGLQFLFEYFSETQRNKGNFPGRFSGRQFSNSRSEMNVSTLELGDSALYLCASSFSGDTEAFFGQGTRLTVV.

The rearrangement links TRBV18 to TRBJ1-1; 8 bases match TRBD1. The germline CDR1 and CDR2 sequences are KGHSH and LQKENI. This CDR3 is built from 14 residues. The trim removed 5 bases at V and 1 base at J, leaving 3 bases unmatched. CDR3 residues: CASSSDRGNTEAFF. The CDR3, as DNA: TGTGCCAGCTCAAGTGACAGGGGGAACACTGAAGCTTTCTTT.